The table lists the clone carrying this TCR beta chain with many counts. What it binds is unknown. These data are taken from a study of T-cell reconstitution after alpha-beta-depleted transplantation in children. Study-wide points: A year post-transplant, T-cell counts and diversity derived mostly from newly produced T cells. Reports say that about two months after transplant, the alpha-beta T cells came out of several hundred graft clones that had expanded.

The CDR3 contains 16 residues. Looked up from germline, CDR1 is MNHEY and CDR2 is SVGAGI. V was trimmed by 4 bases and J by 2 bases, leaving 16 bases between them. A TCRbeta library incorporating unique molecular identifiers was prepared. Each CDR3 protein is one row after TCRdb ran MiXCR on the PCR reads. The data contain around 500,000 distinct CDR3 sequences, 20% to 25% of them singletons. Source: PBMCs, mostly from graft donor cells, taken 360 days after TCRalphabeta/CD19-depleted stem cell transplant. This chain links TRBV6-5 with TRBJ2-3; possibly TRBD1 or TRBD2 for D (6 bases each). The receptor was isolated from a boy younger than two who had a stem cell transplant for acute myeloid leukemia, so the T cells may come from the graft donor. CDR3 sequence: CASSSLTGAPTDTQYF. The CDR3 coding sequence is TGTGCCAGCAGTTCCCTAACGGGGGCACCCACAGATACGCAGTATTTT.